These 20 T cell receptor beta chains were all obtained from the same sample, sequenced in a study of CD8 T cells in Susac syndrome. RNA totalling about 0.45 to 1 ug underwent reverse transcription with random hexamers. TCRdb passed the immunoSEQ multiplex PCR reads through MiXCR, listing each CDR3 protein once. The repertoire holds about 200,000 distinct CDR3 sequences, with 95% as singletons. Sequences were obtained from CD4+ T cells from PBMCs. These TCRs come from a human donor in good health.

V gene TRBV30 combines with J gene TRBJ2-2, with D unclear. This CDR3 comprises 13 residues. CDR1 and CDR2 from the germline V gene are GTSNPN and SVGIG (reference sequence). V lost 7 bases and J lost 7, with 16 bases in between. The CDR3 nucleotides are TGTGCCTTCTCACGGGTGTTAGGCGGGGAGCTGTTTTTT. It specifies CAFSRVLGGELFF.

The chain couples TRBV6-1 to TRBJ2-7; 8 bases line up with TRBD2. Looked up from germline, CDR1 is MNHNS and CDR2 is SASEGT. The V segment lost 2 bases and the J segment 3 bases; nucleotides outside the gene matches: 6. The CDR3 contains 15 residues. CDR3 region: CASSELLAGNYEQYF. CDR3 DNA sequence: TGTGCCAGCAGTGAACTCTTAGCGGGGAACTACGAGCAGTACTTC.

The V call is TRBV29-1, the J call TRBJ2-6; D unclear. Germline assignment: CDR1 SQVTM and CDR2 ANQGSEA. Between the trimmed V and J ends, which lost 2 bases and 2 bases, there was a span of 7 bases. This CDR3 spans 14 amino acids. The CDR3 DNA is TGCAGCGTTGAACAGGAAACTGGGGCCAACGTCCTGACTTTC. As protein: CSVEQETGANVLTF.

The CDR3 spells CASSQGGWQFF. DNA of the CDR3: TGTGCCAGCAGCCAAGGGGGGTGGCAGTTCTTC. V and J are TRBV3-1 and TRBJ2-1; tentatively, D is TRBD1 or TRBD2 (5 bases each). The germline V gene has CDR1 LGHDT and CDR2 YNNKEL (reference sequence). CDR3 length equals 11 residues. V gave up 1 base and J gave up 12 bases, with 7 bases separating them.

The chain joins TRBV29-1 to TRBJ1-1, with D maybe TRBD1 (5 bases). CDR1 SQVTM and CDR2 ANQGSEA come from the germline V gene. The V end lost 0 bases, the J end lost 3 bases, and 11 bases lay between the germline ends. CDR3 length equals 14 residues. The CDR3 is CSVEEGTRDTEAFF. The CDR3 DNA reads TGCAGCGTTGAAGAAGGAACCAGGGACACTGAAGCTTTCTTT.

The V gene is TRBV24-1, the J gene TRBJ2-3; D is uncertain. Germline CDR1 and CDR2: KGHDR and SFDVKD. Trimming took off 3 bases at V and 6 bases at J, with 9 bases between the two ends. The CDR3 length is 13 residues. DNA for the CDR3: TGTGCCACCAGTGATGGTGGGCTCGATACGCAGTATTTT. Amino acid sequence: CATSDGGLDTQYF.

The rearrangement joins TRBV7-8 to TRBJ1-6; perhaps TRBD1 as D (6 bases). Germline V gives CDR1 SGHVS, CDR2 FQNEAQ. Deletions cut 5 bases from V and 3 bases from J, with 17 bases between. CDR3 length: 17 residues. Here the CDR3 reads CASSQTSGVGYNSPLHF. The CDR3 nucleotides are TGTGCCAGCAGCCAAACCTCAGGGGTGGGCTATAATTCACCCCTCCACTTT.

The rearrangement joins TRBV2 to TRBJ2-6; possible D gene TRBD1, 5 bases. Between the trimmed V and J ends, which lost 7 bases and 5 bases, there was a span of 9 bases. This CDR3 contains 13 residues. Germline CDR1 is SNHLY and CDR2 is FYNNEI. CDR3 residues: CASKLDRANVLTF. The CDR3 coding sequence is TGTGCCAGCAAATTGGACAGGGCCAACGTCCTGACTTTC.

The chain combines TRBV4-3 with TRBJ2-7, with 9 bases matching TRBD1. Trimming cost V 3 bases and J 5 bases; bases outside gene matches: 11. Per germline, CDR1 LGHNA and CDR2 YSLEER. This CDR3 is built from 16 residues. The CDR3 loop reads CASSHAGTGTWNEQYF. CDR3 sequence (DNA): TGCGCCAGCAGCCATGCTGGGACAGGGACCTGGAACGAGCAGTACTTC.

The genes are TRBV7-2 and TRBJ1-3, with D unresolved. CDR3 length: 15 residues. Trimming cost V 5 bases and J 0 bases, with 11 bases left between them. Germline V gene data show CDR1 as SGHTA and CDR2 as FQGNSA. In DNA form, the CDR3 reads TGTGCCAGCAGCCCCGGACGGACCTCTGGAAACACCATATATTTT. As protein: CASSPGRTSGNTIYF.

As for this clonotype: The junction and the germline gene differ at one end; a read error may be behind it. V is TRBV5-1 and J is TRBJ2-3; no definite D call. CDR1 is SGHRS and CDR2 is YFSETQ in the germline V gene. The CDR3 runs to 13 residues. DNA of the CDR3: TGTGCCAGCAGTTTAGACAGCACAGATACGCAGTATTTT. Encoded protein: CASSLDSTDTQYF.

The rearrangement uses TRBV20-1 and TRBJ1-1; no clear D. Trimming removed 4 bases at V and 2 bases at J, with 8 bases between. In germline, CDR1 is DFQATT, CDR2 SNEGSKA (reference sequence). The CDR3 totals 12 residues. The CDR3 reads CSAIRPNTEAFF. CDR3 nucleotides: TGCAGTGCTATACGGCCTAACACTGAAGCTTTCTTT.

The chain uses TRBV28 and TRBJ2-5; the D is unclear. Per germline, CDR1 MDHEN and CDR2 SYDVKM. The V end was cut by 8 bases, the J end by 4 bases, with 14 bases between. The CDR3 covers 13 residues. The CDR3 DNA reads as TGTGCCAGCGGATCCGGGCTTTTAGAGACCCAGTACTTC. Translated: CASGSGLLETQYF.

The V and J genes are TRBV9 and TRBJ1-2; possible D gene TRBD1, 5 bases. The CDR3 is made up of 12 amino acids. Per the germline V gene, CDR1 is SGDLS and CDR2 is YYNGEE. V gave up 5 bases and J gave up 7 bases, with 12 bases separating them. Here the CDR3 DNA reads TGTGCCAGCAGTGTTAGGGACGGTGGCTACACCTTC. Encoded protein: CASSVRDGGYTF.

The chain links TRBV9 to TRBJ2-7, with D perhaps given as TRBD1 or TRBD2 (5 bases each). Germline V gene data show CDR1 as SGDLS and CDR2 as YYNGEE. CDR3 length: 15 amino acids. Deletions cut 5 bases from V and 2 bases from J, with 17 bases between. Written as DNA, the CDR3 is TGTGCCAGCAGTCACGGGACCCGGCCCACCTACGAGCAGTACTTC. This codes for CASSHGTRPTYEQYF.

The chain has TRBV7-2 and TRBJ2-3; no reliable D call. The CDR3 sequence is 15 residues long. Germline CDR1 and CDR2: SGHTA and FQGNSA. V dropped 1 base and J dropped 0 bases, with 8 bases sitting between them. CDR3 loop: CASSLDQASTDTQYF. The CDR3 bases are TGTGCCAGCAGCTTAGATCAGGCTAGCACAGATACGCAGTATTTT. Looking up the rest from reference TRBV7-2 and TRBJ2-3 gives the full variable domain: GAGVSQSPSNKVTEKGKDVELRCDPISGHTALYWYRQSLGQGLEFLIYFQGNSAPDKSGLPSDRFSAERTGGSVSTLTIQRTQQEDSAVYLCASSLDQASTDTQYFGPGTRLTVL.

The gene calls are TRBV20-1 and TRBJ1-5; the D is unclear. Germline V gene sequence: CDR1 DFQATT, CDR2 SNEGSKA (reference sequence). This CDR3 region has 16 residues. Trimming stripped 3 bases from V and 8 bases from J, with 23 bases between. The DNA of the CDR3 is TGCAGTGCTAGTAAGACACCCCTGAGTCTTTTCGAGCCCCAGCATTTT. Translating gives CSASKTPLSLFEPQHF.

The chain links TRBV29-1 to TRBJ2-3; 12 nucleotides align to TRBD2. The germline CDR1 and CDR2 sequences are SQVTM and ANQGSEA. The V gene end was trimmed by 6 bases and the J gene end by 2 bases; junction bases not matched to a gene: 6. The CDR3 consists of 15 residues. This chain's CDR3 is CSVRGLAGITDTQYF. CDR3 DNA: TGCAGCGTCCGGGGACTAGCGGGCATCACAGATACGCAGTATTTT.

This clonotype was counted once. The V and J genes are TRBV7-8 and TRBJ2-3, with 10 bases that match TRBD2. The CDR3 runs 15 residues. The ends lost 5 bases at V and 2 bases at J; junction bases unmatched: 4. The germline CDR1 and CDR2 sequences are SGHVS and FQNEAQ. CDR3 sequence: CASSPGLANTDTQYF. The CDR3 region has the DNA TGTGCCAGCAGCCCGGGACTAGCGAACACAGATACGCAGTATTTT.

This chain joins TRBV30 and TRBJ1-4; no definite D call. Trimming took 3 bases from V and 0 from J, leaving 5 bases between them. Germline V gives CDR1 GTSNPN, CDR2 SVGIG (reference sequence). The CDR3 contains 13 residues. The CDR3 here is CAWRRATNEKLFF. The CDR3 nucleotides read TGTGCCTGGAGACGAGCAACTAATGAAAAACTGTTTTTT.